The following is a T cell receptor beta chain sequence with its context. The sample originates from a study of T cell changes during pregnancy in multiple sclerosis. The assay was immunoSEQ multiplex PCR, and TCRdb's table has in-frame clones only and misses some. The sample includes 93,000 or so clones, roughly 92% of them seen just once. This CDR3 has 16 residues. Trimming stripped 4 bases from V and 3 bases from J, with 16 bases between. The germline V gene has CDR1 SGHNT and CDR2 YYREEE (reference sequence). Sequencing used peripheral blood, obtained after pregnancy. V is TRBV5-4 and J is TRBJ1-4; D not certain. The sequence derives from a female donor with multiple sclerosis, enrolled in a pregnancy study. The CDR3 nucleotides are TGTGCCAGCAGCCATGGAGGCGCCGAGGCTAATGAAAAACTGTTTTTT. This gives the protein CASSHGGAEANEKLFF.